Listed below are T cell receptor beta chains from one sample, sequenced in a study of cytomegalovirus exposure and HLA in healthy donors. Assay: immunoSEQ multiplex PCR; the TCRdb copy retains only in-frame clones and omits some. The sample contains 110,000 to 150,000 clones, around 80% of which appear only once. Sequenced material: PBMCs. All receptors derive from a female donor in good health and CMV-seronegative. The CDR3 runs from the conserved cysteine through the conserved F or W. D genes are given only for firm matches. The listing skips clone size in some rows; elsewhere it reads once, few, many or a size class.

v_call	j_call	d_call	clone_size	cdr3_aa	cdr3_nt
TRBV29-1	TRBJ2-3	TRBD1	NA	CSVQGDYGTGIITDTQYF	TGCAGCGTTCAGGGTGACTATGGGACAGGGATCATCACAGATACGCAGTATTTT
TRBV7-9	TRBJ2-1	TRBD2	NA	CASSRTSGGYNEQFF	TGTGCCAGCAGCCGGACTAGCGGGGGGTACAATGAGCAGTTCTTC
TRBV4-1	TRBJ2-1	TRBD2	NA	CASSQEGTSGHNEQFF	TGCGCCAGCAGCCAAGAGGGGACTAGCGGGCACAATGAGCAGTTCTTC
TRBV5-6	TRBJ1-2	TRBD1	few	CASSPWTGGYTF	TGTGCCAGCAGCCCATGGACAGGGGGATACACCTTC
TRBV10-2	TRBJ1-1	NA	NA	CASSDERLNTEAFF	TGCGCCAGCAGTGACGAGCGTCTGAACACTGAAGCTTTCTTT
TRBV30	TRBJ2-7	NA	NA	CAWNNPRDSSYEQYF	TGTGCCTGGAACAACCCCCGGGATAGCTCCTACGAGCAGTACTTC
TRBV5-4	TRBJ2-3	TRBD1	NA	CASSRDRGGSDTQYF	TGTGCCAGCAGCCGGGACAGGGGTGGGTCAGATACGCAGTATTTT
TRBV7-3	TRBJ2-7	NA	NA	CASSPGGGYEQYF	TGTGCCAGCAGCCCAGGAGGAGGGTACGAGCAGTACTTC
TRBV19	TRBJ2-7	NA	few	CASSPRGPPYEQYF	TGTGCCAGTAGTCCGCGGGGGCCTCCCTACGAGCAGTACTTC
TRBV9	TRBJ1-1	NA	few	CASSVSGYTEAFF	TGTGCCAGCAGCGTAAGCGGCTACACTGAAGCTTTCTTT
TRBV5-8	TRBJ2-2	TRBD2	NA	CASSLFRSGRETRELFF	TGTGCCAGCAGCTTGTTTAGGAGCGGGAGGGAGACGCGGGAGCTGTTTTTT
TRBV29-1	TRBJ2-3	TRBD1	NA	CSVDGQGAADTQYF	TGCAGCGTAGACGGACAGGGGGCTGCCGATACGCAGTATTTT
TRBV4-3	TRBJ1-6	NA	NA	CASSQDTGPNSPLHF	TGCGCCAGCAGCCAAGATACCGGTCCTAATTCACCCCTCCACTTT
TRBV5-1	TRBJ1-1	NA	NA	CASSPQGYGTEAFF	TGCGCCAGCAGCCCACAGGGTTATGGCACTGAAGCTTTCTTT
TRBV6-1	TRBJ1-5	NA	few	CASSEAPQNQPQHF	TGTGCCAGCAGTGAAGCCCCCCAAAATCAGCCCCAGCATTTT
TRBV19	TRBJ2-7	TRBD1	once	CASRRDRSNEQYF	TGTGCCAGTAGGCGGGACAGGAGTAACGAGCAGTACTTC
TRBV5-1	TRBJ1-4	NA	NA	CASSLAGGERELFF	TGCGCCAGCAGCTTGGCGGGAGGGGAAAGGGAACTGTTTTTT
TRBV27	TRBJ2-7	TRBD2	NA	CASSPRGTIYEQYF	TGTGCCAGCAGTCCCCGGGGGACTATCTACGAGCAGTACTTC
TRBV11-2	TRBJ2-7	TRBD1	NA	CASSDFTRGQNEQYF	TGTGCCAGCAGCGATTTTACCAGGGGGCAAAACGAGCAGTACTTC